These 27 T cell receptor beta chains originate from one sample sequenced in a study of blood T cell repertoires in COVID-19. Assay used: immunoSEQ multiplex PCR; TCRdb lists only in-frame clones, some missing. The sample lists 17,000 or so clones; 81% were seen once. Sequenced material: peripheral blood. These receptors were taken from a man between 35 and 55 years old with active or convalescent COVID-19.

The chain combines TRBV20-1 with TRBJ2-5; 15 nucleotides agree with TRBD2. Trimming took 3 bases from V and 9 from J; bases not matched to a gene: 17. The CDR3 contains 18 residues. Germline V lookup: CDR1 DFQATT, CDR2 SNEGSKA (reference sequence). The CDR3 DNA sequence: TGCAGTGCTAGTGCCGGGACTAGCGGGGGGCCCTCCGTGGTGGCCCAGTACTTC. Translation: CSASAGTSGGPSVVAQYF.

The rearrangement joins TRBV19 to TRBJ1-1; maybe TRBD1 (5 bases). Germline values: CDR1 LNHDA, CDR2 SQIVND (reference sequence). This CDR3 has 15 amino acids. V lost 6 bases to trimming and J lost 6 bases, with 20 bases between them. In DNA, the CDR3 is TGTGCCAGTAGCAAAGGCGGGGCGGGGGTTGCTGAAGCTTTCTTT. Protein sequence: CASSKGGAGVAEAFF.

This clone was recorded only once. The chain links TRBV5-6 to TRBJ2-7; 8 bases line up with TRBD2. With 0 bases clipped from V and 1 base from J, the junction kept 6 bases outside the gene matches. Per the germline V gene, CDR1 is SGHDT and CDR2 is YYEEEE. The CDR3 extends over 16 amino acids. The CDR3 sequence is CASSLEASGFSYEQYF. CDR3 nucleotides: TGTGCCAGCAGCTTGGAGGCTAGCGGGTTTTCCTACGAGCAGTACTTC.

This sequence joins TRBV11-3 and TRBJ2-7; 8 bases align to TRBD1. Germline V gene data show CDR1 as SGHNT and CDR2 as YENEEA. Germline trimming cut 5 bases from V and 4 bases from J; bases unmatched to any gene: 10. CDR3 length: 15 residues. The CDR3 loop reads CASSVSGTGAYEQYF. CDR3 DNA: TGTGCCAGCAGCGTCTCCGGGACAGGAGCTTACGAGCAGTACTTC.

The V gene is TRBV5-1, the J gene TRBJ2-3; 11 bases agree with TRBD2. Germline V gene data show CDR1 as SGHRS and CDR2 as YFSETQ. V was pared by 4 bases and J by 3 bases, with 4 bases of the junction left unmatched. The CDR3 is made up of 15 amino acids. The CDR3 coding sequence is TGCGCCAGCAGCCTAGCGGGGGGAATAACAGATACGCAGTATTTT. It yields the protein CASSLAGGITDTQYF.

V gene TRBV27 combines with J gene TRBJ1-2, with 8 bases that match TRBD1. Losses at the gene ends were 5 bases for V and 3 bases for J; bases not matched to a gene: 2. Germline V gives CDR1 MNHEY, CDR2 SMNVEV (reference sequence). The CDR3 is 13 amino acids. The CDR3 nucleotides read TGTGCCAGCAGTGACAGGGGTGACTATGGCTACACCTTC. Translating it yields CASSDRGDYGYTF.

The chain combines TRBV7-2 with TRBJ2-3, with 9 bases matching TRBD2. This CDR3 region has 12 residues. Germline V lookup: CDR1 SGHTA, CDR2 FQGNSA. After removal of 3 bases from V and 8 bases from J, the junction contained 0 bases not matched to a gene. CDR3 bases: TGTGCCAGCAGCTTTAGCGGGGGTACGCAGTATTTT. Its protein product is CASSFSGGTQYF. The variable domain in full, completed from reference TRBV7-2 and TRBJ2-3, reads GAGVSQSPSNKVTEKGKDVELRCDPISGHTALYWYRQSLGQGLEFLIYFQGNSAPDKSGLPSDRFSAERTGGSVSTLTIQRTQQEDSAVYLCASSFSGGTQYFGPGTRLTVL.

V is TRBV6-1 and J is TRBJ1-1, with a tentative D call TRBD1 (6 bases). This CDR3 is 13 amino acids long. V lost 3 bases and J lost 7, with 12 bases in between. Looked up from germline, CDR1 is MNHNS and CDR2 is SASEGT. DNA for the CDR3: TGTGCCAGCAGTGACCCTGGGACATTTGAAGCTTTCTTT. It is translated as CASSDPGTFEAFF.

CDR3 region: CASSPLKQGTGELFF. CDR3 DNA: TGCGCCAGCAGCCCCCTGAAGCAGGGCACCGGGGAGCTGTTTTTT. This chain uses TRBV5-1 with TRBJ2-2; TRBD1 is a possible D gene (5 bases). Trimming took 4 bases from V and 4 from J, leaving 14 bases between them. Germline V lookup: CDR1 SGHRS, CDR2 YFSETQ. CDR3 length equals 15 residues.

The V and J genes are TRBV10-3 and TRBJ1-4, with TRBD1 matching over 8 bases. Trimming removed 9 bases from V and 8 bases from J; junction bases left unmatched: 8. The CDR3 is 13 amino acids. Germline values: CDR1 ENHRY, CDR2 SYGVKD. The CDR3 nucleotides read TGTGCCATTTCGGGACAGGAGAGAGAAAAACTGTTTTTT. Its translation: CAISGQEREKLFF.

This clone occurred once. The same CDR3 is also encoded by other DNA sequences in this sample. The V gene is TRBV5-1, the J gene TRBJ1-1, with unresolved D. This CDR3 contains 13 residues. Germline values: CDR1 SGHRS, CDR2 YFSETQ. Trimming shortened V by 1 base and J by 3 bases, and 7 bases separated the two germline ends. CDR3 amino acids: CASSLKQDTEAFF. In nucleotides, the CDR3 is TGCGCCAGCAGCTTGAAGCAGGACACTGAAGCTTTCTTT.

This clone appeared once. This rearrangement joins TRBV4-1 to TRBJ1-5; TRBD1 might be the D (6 bases). Trimming took 4 bases from V and 0 from J, leaving 13 bases between them. The CDR3 runs 16 residues. Germline-derived CDR1 and CDR2 are MGHRA and YSYEKL. In nucleotides, the CDR3 is TGCGCCAGCAGCCCTAACAGGGATTATAGCAATCAGCCCCAGCATTTT. It yields the protein CASSPNRDYSNQPQHF.

This chain connects TRBV19 to TRBJ2-3; a weak D match, TRBD2 (7 bases). The germline V and J ends were trimmed by 3 bases and 0 bases, with 10 bases remaining between them. CDR1 is LNHDA and CDR2 is SQIVND in the germline V gene (reference sequence). The CDR3 is 15 residues long. The CDR3 region has the DNA TGTGCCAGTAGTATTCGGGGGGCGAGCACAGATACGCAGTATTTT. Translated: CASSIRGASTDTQYF.

The V and J genes are TRBV30 and TRBJ1-1, with D uncertain. Trimming removed 4 bases at V and 0 bases at J, with 9 bases between. CDR3 size: 13 residues. Germline values: CDR1 GTSNPN, CDR2 SVGIG (reference sequence). The CDR3 sequence: CAWMREMNTEAFF. The CDR3 bases are TGTGCCTGGATGAGAGAAATGAACACTGAAGCTTTCTTT. Filled out from reference TRBV30 and TRBJ1-1, the complete variable domain reads SQTIHQWPATLVQPVGSPLSLECTVEGTSNPNLYWYRQAAGRGLQLLFYSVGIGQISSEVPQNLSASRPQDRQFILSSKKLLLSDSGFYLCAWMREMNTEAFFGQGTRLTVV.

The gene calls are TRBV7-2 and TRBJ2-5, with TRBD2 matching 12 bases. CDR1 and CDR2 from the germline V gene are SGHTA and FQGNSA. The CDR3 spans 16 residues. V gave up 5 bases and J gave up 6 bases; unmatched junction bases: 10. CDR3 nucleotides: TGTGCCAGCAGCCCCGAATTCCTAGCGGGGGGGAAGACCCAGTACTTC. It yields the protein CASSPEFLAGGKTQYF. The entire variable domain, with the rest obtained from reference TRBV7-2 and TRBJ2-5, is as follows: GAGVSQSPSNKVTEKGKDVELRCDPISGHTALYWYRQSLGQGLEFLIYFQGNSAPDKSGLPSDRFSAERTGGSVSTLTIQRTQQEDSAVYLCASSPEFLAGGKTQYFGPGTRLLVL.

V is TRBV10-1 and J is TRBJ2-3; no reliable D call. There are 13 residues in the CDR3. Trimming left V 6 bases short and J 3 bases short, with 10 bases between. Germline values: CDR1 WNHNN, CDR2 SYGVQD (reference sequence). The CDR3: CASSEQSTDTQYF. The DNA of the CDR3 is TGCGCCAGCAGCGAACAGTCGACAGATACGCAGTATTTT.

The chain couples TRBV7-2 to TRBJ1-2, with D possibly being TRBD1 (5 bases). The CDR3 is made up of 17 amino acids. Looked up from germline, CDR1 is SGHTA and CDR2 is FQGNSA. The V gene lost 1 base and the J gene lost 5 bases, with 20 bases spanning the gap. In DNA form, the CDR3 reads TGTGCCAGCAGCTTAGTAAGGGTAGCGGGGGGATCGTATGGCTACACCTTC. As protein: CASSLVRVAGGSYGYTF.

The chain joins TRBV15 to TRBJ1-6, with D uncertain. Per germline, CDR1 LNHNV and CDR2 YYDKDF (reference sequence). Trimming left V 3 bases short and J 13 bases short, with 10 bases between. This CDR3 is 12 amino acids long. This chain's CDR3 is CATSRENIPLHF. CDR3 DNA sequence: TGTGCCACCAGCAGGGAGAACATCCCCCTCCACTTT.

V usage is TRBV10-3 and J usage is TRBJ2-6; D uncertain. Germline V gene lookup returns CDR1 ENHRY and CDR2 SYGVKD. The CDR3 runs to 14 residues. Trimming shortened V by 7 bases and J by 1 base, and 8 bases separated the two germline ends. The CDR3 protein is CAITSPSGANVLTF. The CDR3 nucleotides are TGTGCCATCACCTCCCCTTCTGGGGCCAACGTCCTGACTTTC.

This clone occurred once. The chain uses TRBV29-1 and TRBJ2-1; 12 positions agree with TRBD2. CDR1 is SQVTM and CDR2 is ANQGSEA in the germline V gene. The CDR3 runs 12 residues. V shed 8 bases, J shed 9 bases, and the junction held 5 bases outside the gene matches. The CDR3 sequence is CSSLAGGSEQFF. CDR3 in DNA: TGCAGCTCCCTAGCGGGGGGGTCTGAGCAGTTCTTC.

The J gene is TRBJ1-2, the V gene TRBV9; TRBD1 matches 7 bases. Germline CDR1 SGDLS, CDR2 YYNGEE. The length of the CDR3 is 15 residues. Germline trimming cut 4 bases from V and 9 bases from J; bases unmatched to any gene: 15. CDR3 in DNA: TGTGCCAGCAGCCTATTTACAGGGGTCTCCGGGAGCTACACCTTC. Translating gives CASSLFTGVSGSYTF. Using reference TRBV9 and TRBJ1-2 for the parts outside the CDR3, the full variable domain is DSGVTQTPKHLITATGQRVTLRCSPRSGDLSVYWYQQSLDQGLQFLIQYYNGEERAKGNILERFSAQQFPDLHSELNLSSLELGDSALYFCASSLFTGVSGSYTFGSGTRLTVV.

This chain joins TRBV3-1 (or the pseudogene TRBV3-2) and TRBJ1-2; D ambiguous. V was cut by 2 bases and J by 4 bases, with 11 bases left in between. This CDR3 spans 14 amino acids. Per germline, CDR1 LGHDT and CDR2 YNNKEL (reference sequence). CDR3 in amino acids: CASSQLGRFYGYTF. The CDR3 DNA sequence: TGTGCCAGCAGCCAACTCGGGAGGTTCTATGGCTACACCTTC.

V usage is TRBV5-1 and J usage is TRBJ2-7; D is perhaps TRBD1 (6 bases). The CDR3 consists of 14 residues. V was pared by 4 bases and J by 2 bases, with 13 bases between. Germline V lookup: CDR1 SGHRS, CDR2 YFSETQ. Here the CDR3 DNA reads TGCGCCAGCAGCCTTTCGACAGGAACCTACGAGCAGTACTTC. Residues: CASSLSTGTYEQYF.

The V and J genes are TRBV14 and TRBJ1-1; D may be TRBD1 (5 bases). Germline V gives CDR1 SGHDN, CDR2 FVKESK. Trimming removed 3 bases at V and 4 bases at J, with 9 bases between. This CDR3 comprises 13 residues. CDR3 bases: TGTGCCAGCAGCCAGGGGGGGAGCACTGAAGCTTTCTTT. Its protein is CASSQGGSTEAFF. The whole variable domain, remainder taken from reference TRBV14 and TRBJ1-1, is EAGVTQFPSHSVIEKGQTVTLRCDPISGHDNLYWYRRVMGKEIKFLLHFVKESKQDESGMPNNRFLAERTGGTYSTLKVQPAELEDSGVYFCASSQGGSTEAFFGQGTRLTVV.

This chain uses TRBV5-1 with TRBJ1-1; 7 bases align to TRBD1. The ends lost 0 bases at V and 12 bases at J; junction bases unmatched: 8. The CDR3 is made up of 13 amino acids. Germline V gene lookup returns CDR1 SGHRS and CDR2 YFSETQ. This chain's CDR3 is CASSLGLGQRSFF. For the CDR3, the DNA is TGCGCCAGCAGCTTGGGTTTGGGACAGAGATCTTTCTTT.

This clone came up a few times. This sequence joins TRBV10-3 and TRBJ2-7, with 7 bases aligning to TRBD1. V lost 10 bases, J lost 3 bases, and 12 bases stayed unmatched. The germline V gene encodes CDR1 ENHRY and CDR2 SYGVKD. This CDR3 contains 14 residues. The DNA of the CDR3 is TGTGCCACAGGGGTACAGGGGTCGTTCTACGAGCAGTACTTC. Protein: CATGVQGSFYEQYF.

The genes are TRBV10-3 and TRBJ2-7, with D perhaps matching TRBD2 (5 bases). Trimming shortened V by 6 bases and J by 4 bases, and 13 bases separated the two germline ends. CDR1 ENHRY and CDR2 SYGVKD come from the germline V gene. The CDR3 spans 13 residues. CDR3 nucleotides: TGTGCCATCAGCCCGCGGGTTCTGTACGAGCAGTACTTC. It encodes CAISPRVLYEQYF.